The next 7 T cell receptor beta chains were all read from a single sample in a study of cytomegalovirus exposure and HLA in healthy donors. The repertoire was sequenced with immunoSEQ multiplex PCR; TCRdb's copy has only in-frame clones and lacks some. The sample gives around 150,000 clones, roughly 95% of which show up once; approximately 0.97% is in the top ten. The sequencing input was PBMCs. All receptors come from a woman between 18 and 29 years old in good health and CMV-seronegative.

This chain links TRBV7-2 with TRBJ2-6; TRBD1 agrees at 7 bases. This CDR3 comprises 16 residues. From germline, CDR1 is SGHTA and CDR2 FQGNSA. Germline trimming cut 6 bases from V and 1 base from J; bases unmatched to any gene: 6. CDR3 sequence reads: CASSAQGSSGANVLTF. The CDR3 DNA reads TGTGCCAGCAGTGCACAGGGGTCGTCTGGGGCCAACGTCCTGACTTTC.

The chain has TRBV5-1 and TRBJ2-3; no reliable D call. The CDR3 runs to 13 residues. Trimming removed 0 bases at V and 10 bases at J, with 12 bases between. Germline CDR1 reads SGHRS; CDR2 reads YFSETQ. CDR3 sequence: CASSLAGASAQYF. The CDR3 bases are TGCGCCAGCAGCTTGGCCGGAGCATCCGCGCAGTATTTT.

The rearrangement links TRBV7-6 to TRBJ2-2; 10 bases are shared with TRBD2. Germline trimming cut 0 bases from V and 3 bases from J; bases unmatched to any gene: 7. Germline values: CDR1 SGHVS, CDR2 FNYEAQ. The CDR3 contains 18 residues. The CDR3, as DNA: TGTGCCAGCAGCTTAGCGGTAATAGCGGGGGGCGACACCGGGGAGCTGTTTTTT. Its protein is CASSLAVIAGGDTGELFF. The complete variable domain, with remaining parts taken from reference TRBV7-6 and TRBJ2-2, reads GAGVSQSPRYKVTKRGQDVALRCDPISGHVSLYWYRQALGQGPEFLTYFNYEAQQDKSGLPNDRFSAERPEGSISTLTIQRTEQRDSAMYRCASSLAVIAGGDTGELFFGEGSRLTVL.

The chain uses TRBV19 and TRBJ1-5, with 7 bases lining up with TRBD1. Per the germline V gene, CDR1 is LNHDA and CDR2 is SQIVND (reference sequence). V shed 6 bases and J 0 bases; nucleotides not matched to a gene: 2. This CDR3 region has 14 residues. CDR3 residues: CASRGQYSNQPQHF. Written as DNA, the CDR3 is TGTGCCAGTAGGGGACAGTATAGCAATCAGCCCCAGCATTTT.

The chain combines TRBV7-8 with TRBJ2-7, with D maybe TRBD1 (6 bases). The CDR3 spans 14 residues. Germline V gene lookup returns CDR1 SGHVS and CDR2 FQNEAQ. Trimming shortened V by 6 bases and J by 6 bases, and 18 bases separated the two germline ends. CDR3 region: CASRTRDKGGEQYF. The CDR3 nucleotides read TGTGCCAGCAGGACTCGGGACAAGGGCGGCGAGCAGTACTTC.

The rearrangement joins TRBV6-6 to TRBJ1-1; D unclear. The CDR3 covers 15 residues. The V end lost 5 bases, the J end lost 0 bases, and 13 bases lay between the germline ends. The germline gives CDR1 MNHNY, CDR2 SVGAGI (reference sequence). CDR3: CASSAGSPMNTEAFF. The CDR3 DNA reads as TGTGCCAGCAGTGCCGGGAGCCCCATGAACACTGAAGCTTTCTTT.

The rearrangement joins TRBV7-2 to TRBJ2-1, with 8 positions matching TRBD2. This CDR3 is built from 14 residues. V shed 1 base and J 9 bases; nucleotides not matched to a gene: 5. Looked up from germline, CDR1 is SGHTA and CDR2 is FQGNSA. The DNA for the CDR3 is TGTGCCAGCAGCTTAGGTATAGCGGGGAGTGAGCAGTTCTTC. Its protein product is CASSLGIAGSEQFF. Together with reference TRBV7-2 and TRBJ2-1, the CDR3 gives the full variable domain: GAGVSQSPSNKVTEKGKDVELRCDPISGHTALYWYRQSLGQGLEFLIYFQGNSAPDKSGLPSDRFSAERTGGSVSTLTIQRTQQEDSAVYLCASSLGIAGSEQFFGPGTRLTVL.